The rows below give T cell receptor beta chains drawn from one sample of a study of T cell responses to AZD1222 COVID-19 vaccine. Only in-frame clones appear in the TCRdb table, and some are missing; sequencing was by immunoSEQ multiplex PCR. The data show about 130,000 clones, 93% seen once. Specimen: peripheral blood, collected on day 0 of AZD1222 vaccination. The receptors shown here come from an adult in good health. Both conserved end residues are part of each CDR3. Size is stated for part of the rows, as once, few or many counts, or as a class when the clone is expanded.

TRBJ2-7 | TRBV5-6 | once | CASSVDRGLGEQYF
TRBJ2-5 | TRBV10-1 | . | CASSERFGIAQGTQYF
TRBJ2-4 | TRBV7-9 | . | CASSLGPDRGAKNIQYF
TRBJ1-2 | TRBV5-4 | . | CASNTRGGGYTF
TRBJ2-1 | TRBV2 | . | CASSERVAYNEQFF
TRBJ2-3 | TRBV5-1 | . | CASRPLAGGRSEADTQYF
TRBJ2-5 | TRBV5-1 | . | CASSLGDYRRETQYF
TRBJ2-5 | TRBV5-1 | . | CASSLSQREGLAGGFRETQYF
TRBJ2-7 | TRBV4-3 | . | CASSQVEGRLEQYF
TRBJ1-5 | TRBV19 | . | CASSKSQGAHQPQHF
TRBJ2-2 | TRBV6-5 | . | CASSYNRRYTGELFF
TRBJ1-1 | TRBV11-2 | . | CASIREQGWYTEAFF
TRBJ1-5 | TRBV6-2/TRBV6-3 | . | CASSPGTDNQPQHF
TRBJ2-1 | TRBV28 | . | CASSTPGANEQFF
TRBJ1-2 | TRBV28 | . | CASNHPSDPGYTF
TRBJ2-1 | TRBV27 | few | CASSLGTSGSSYNEQFF
TRBJ2-7 | TRBV28 | once | CASSLSRTGVYEQYF
TRBJ1-3 | TRBV6-5 | few | CASSYSSGGSGNTIYF
TRBJ1-1 | TRBV29-1 | once | CSVWTGREAFF
TRBJ1-1 | TRBV12-3/TRBV12-4 | . | CASSPMGNTEAFF
TRBJ1-2 | TRBV5-1 | . | CASSLDPGQGAVGYTF
TRBJ1-1 | TRBV6-2/TRBV6-3 | . | CASSYSGDFATEAFF
TRBJ2-3 | TRBV5-1 | once | CASSLTDLTDTQYF
TRBJ1-1 | TRBV6-5 | . | CASSPGVLAEAFF
TRBJ2-4 | TRBV18 | . | CASSLPLGQAKNIQYF
TRBJ2-7 | TRBV9 | . | CASSVVVPYEQYF
TRBJ2-7 | TRBV27 | . | CASSSQYGRKQYF
TRBJ1-2 | TRBV5-4 | . | CASSLRDRGSGYTF
TRBJ1-2 | TRBV3-1/TRBV3-2 | . | CASSQLGENYGYTF
TRBJ1-1 | TRBV4-2 | . | CASSHGQGATEAFF
TRBJ2-3 | TRBV6-4 | . | CASRKTGLLTDTQYF
TRBJ2-3 | TRBV9 | . | CASSVGASGRNADTQYF
TRBJ2-3 | TRBV7-9 | . | CASAGQDTQYF
TRBJ1-2 | TRBV2 | . | CASSVVGFGNGYTF
TRBJ2-3 | TRBV5-8 | once | CASSSIRSTDTQYF
TRBJ2-7 | TRBV6-5 | . | CASRADRAPYEQYF
TRBJ1-5 | TRBV4-1 | . | CASSQVGGRNQPQHF
TRBJ1-4 | TRBV4-2 | . | CASSQEAGQYATNEKLFF
TRBJ1-3 | TRBV28 | . | CASRRDPGNTIYF
TRBJ1-1 | TRBV28 | once | CASSDTGDTEAFF
TRBJ2-7 | TRBV27 | . | CASRLAGAPNEQYF
TRBJ2-7 | TRBV4-2 | . | CASSTRQGASYEQYF
TRBJ1-5 | TRBV28 | . | CASSLTGGPSNQPQHF
TRBJ2-3 | TRBV7-9 | . | CASSLGLAGGTDTQYF
TRBJ1-3 | TRBV30 | . | CAWGQVSGNTIYF